The text below deals with one TCR beta chain. This CDR3 region has 17 residues. Losses at the gene ends were 2 bases for V and 7 bases for J; bases not matched to a gene: 11. Germline V CDR1 and CDR2: LGHNA, YNFKEQ. The method was immunoSEQ multiplex PCR; TCRdb's version includes in-frame clones alone and lacks a portion of them. In the table there are under 250,000 clones, around nine tenths of which are singletons. This sample was taken from a study of blood T cell repertoires in COVID-19. For the study at large: Samples taken during acute and convalescent COVID-19 were collected in the United States, Italy and Spain. T cells, B-cell-depleted T cells, or PBMCs supplied cDNA or gDNA.

The chain combines TRBV4-2 with TRBJ2-1, with 10 nucleotides matching TRBD2. The source of this sequence is a man aged 60-69 years with COVID-19, enrolled during active disease. Sequencing used peripheral blood. The DNA for the CDR3 is TGTGCCAGCAGCCAAACTTCGGCTAGCGGGAGAGGTAATGAGCAGTTCTTC. It specifies CASSQTSASGRGNEQFF.